This T cell receptor (beta chain) was identified in a study of follicular helper T cells after annual influenza vaccination. Time point: 2015-2016 season, 7 days after influenza vaccination. TCRdb's table, derived via immunoSEQ multiplex PCR, lists solely in-frame clones and lacks some. The data show some 4,300 clones, 82% seen once. This clone has more than one count but fewer than ten. This TCR derives from an adult who received the influenza vaccine. The sequences come from CXCR5+ CD38- circulating T follicular helper cells from blood, collected 7 days after influenza vaccination. Documented subset: circulating Tfh, non-naive CD4+CXCR5+PD-1+ (ICOS+CD38+ or ICOS-CD38-).

The CDR3 spells CASRETGSSYEQYF. CDR3 bases: TGTGCCAGCAGAGAGACAGGGAGCTCCTACGAGCAGTACTTC. The J gene is TRBJ2-7, the V gene TRBV28; 7 nucleotides agree with TRBD1. The CDR3 has 14 residues. Germline values: CDR1 MDHEN, CDR2 SYDVKM. With 6 bases clipped from V and 0 bases from J, the junction kept 5 bases outside the gene matches. The full variable domain, completed using reference TRBV28 and TRBJ2-7, is DVKVTQSSRYLVKRTGEKVFLECVQDMDHENMFWYRQDPGLGLRLIYFSYDVKMKEKGDIPEGYSVSREKKERFSLILESASTNQTSMYLCASRETGSSYEQYFGPGTRLTVT.